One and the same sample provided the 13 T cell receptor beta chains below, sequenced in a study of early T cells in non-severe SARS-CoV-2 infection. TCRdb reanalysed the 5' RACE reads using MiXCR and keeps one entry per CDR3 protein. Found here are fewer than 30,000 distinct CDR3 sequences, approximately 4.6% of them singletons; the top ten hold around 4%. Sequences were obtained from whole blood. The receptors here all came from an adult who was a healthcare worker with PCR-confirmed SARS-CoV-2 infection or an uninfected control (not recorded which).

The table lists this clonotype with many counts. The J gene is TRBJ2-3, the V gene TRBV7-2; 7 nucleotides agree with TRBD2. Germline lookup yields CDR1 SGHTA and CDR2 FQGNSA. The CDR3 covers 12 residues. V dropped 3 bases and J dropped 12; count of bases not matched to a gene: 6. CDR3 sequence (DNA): TGTGCCAGCAGCTTGACTAGCTGGGATCAGTATTTT. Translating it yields CASSLTSWDQYF.

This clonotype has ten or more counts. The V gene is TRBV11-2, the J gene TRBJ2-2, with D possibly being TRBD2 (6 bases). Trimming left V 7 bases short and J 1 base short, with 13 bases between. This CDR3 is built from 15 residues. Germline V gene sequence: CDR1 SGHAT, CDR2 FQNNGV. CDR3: CASTQPGLNTGELFF. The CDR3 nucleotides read TGTGCCAGCACCCAACCGGGACTGAACACCGGGGAGCTGTTTTTT.

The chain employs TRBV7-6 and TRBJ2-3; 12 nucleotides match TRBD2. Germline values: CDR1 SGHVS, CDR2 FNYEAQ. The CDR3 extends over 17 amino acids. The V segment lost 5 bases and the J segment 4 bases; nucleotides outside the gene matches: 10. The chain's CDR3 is CASSPSPSGGAPDTQYF. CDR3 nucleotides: TGTGCCAGCAGCCCCTCACCTAGCGGGGGGGCCCCAGATACGCAGTATTTT.

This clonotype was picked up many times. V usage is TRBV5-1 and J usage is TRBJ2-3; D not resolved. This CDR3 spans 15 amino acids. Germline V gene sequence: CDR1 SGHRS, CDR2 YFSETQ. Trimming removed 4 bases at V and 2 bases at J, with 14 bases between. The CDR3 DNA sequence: TGCGCCAGCAGCCGTTTGAGTGGAGACACAGATACGCAGTATTTT. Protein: CASSRLSGDTDTQYF. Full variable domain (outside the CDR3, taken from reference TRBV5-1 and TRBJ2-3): KAGVTQTPRYLIKTRGQQVTLSCSPISGHRSVSWYQQTPGQGLQFLFEYFSETQRNKGNFPGRFSGRQFSNSRSEMNVSTLELGDSALYLCASSRLSGDTDTQYFGPGTRLTVL.

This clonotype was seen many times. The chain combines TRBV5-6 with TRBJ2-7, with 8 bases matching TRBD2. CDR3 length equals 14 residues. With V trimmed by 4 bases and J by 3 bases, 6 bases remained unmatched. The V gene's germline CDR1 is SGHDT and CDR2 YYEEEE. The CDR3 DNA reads TGTGCCAGCAGCGTTAGCGGGGACCTCTACGAGCAGTACTTC. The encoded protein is CASSVSGDLYEQYF.

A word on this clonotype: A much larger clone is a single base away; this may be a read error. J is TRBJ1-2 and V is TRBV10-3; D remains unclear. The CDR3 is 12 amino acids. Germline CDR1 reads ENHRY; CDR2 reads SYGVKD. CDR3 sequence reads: CVISQDDYGYTF. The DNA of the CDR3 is TGTGTCATCAGCCAGGATGACTATGGCTACACCTTC.

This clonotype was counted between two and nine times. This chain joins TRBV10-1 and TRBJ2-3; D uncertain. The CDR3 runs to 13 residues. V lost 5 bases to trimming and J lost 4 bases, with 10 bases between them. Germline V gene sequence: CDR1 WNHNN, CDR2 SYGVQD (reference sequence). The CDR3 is CASSLTPPDTQYF. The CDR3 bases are TGCGCCAGCAGTTTGACCCCACCAGATACGCAGTATTTT.

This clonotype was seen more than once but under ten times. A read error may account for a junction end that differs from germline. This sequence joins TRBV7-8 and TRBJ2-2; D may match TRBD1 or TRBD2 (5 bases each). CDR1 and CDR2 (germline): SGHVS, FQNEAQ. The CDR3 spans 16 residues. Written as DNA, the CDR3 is TGTGCCAGCAGCTTAGTCGCAGGGTGGGGCACCGGGGAGCGGTTTTTT. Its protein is CASSLVAGWGTGERFF.

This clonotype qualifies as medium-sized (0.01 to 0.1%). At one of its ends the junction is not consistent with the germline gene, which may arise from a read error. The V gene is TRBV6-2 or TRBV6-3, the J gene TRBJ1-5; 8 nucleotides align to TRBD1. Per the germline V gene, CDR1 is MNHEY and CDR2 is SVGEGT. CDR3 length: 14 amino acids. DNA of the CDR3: TGTGCCAGCACTTACAGGGGGAGCAATCAGCCCCAGCATTTT. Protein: CASTYRGSNQPQHF.

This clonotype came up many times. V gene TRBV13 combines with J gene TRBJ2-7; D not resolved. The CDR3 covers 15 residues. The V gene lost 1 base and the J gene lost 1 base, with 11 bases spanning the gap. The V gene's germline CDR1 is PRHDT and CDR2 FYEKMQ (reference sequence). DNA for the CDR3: TGTGCCAGCAGCTTAGCCGGTCTTACGTCCTACGAGCAGTACTTC. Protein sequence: CASSLAGLTSYEQYF.

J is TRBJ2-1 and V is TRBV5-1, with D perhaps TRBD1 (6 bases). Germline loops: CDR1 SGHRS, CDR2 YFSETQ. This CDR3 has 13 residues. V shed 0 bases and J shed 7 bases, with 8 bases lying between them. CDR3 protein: CASSLGQVNEQFF. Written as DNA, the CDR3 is TGCGCCAGCAGCTTGGGACAGGTTAATGAGCAGTTCTTC.

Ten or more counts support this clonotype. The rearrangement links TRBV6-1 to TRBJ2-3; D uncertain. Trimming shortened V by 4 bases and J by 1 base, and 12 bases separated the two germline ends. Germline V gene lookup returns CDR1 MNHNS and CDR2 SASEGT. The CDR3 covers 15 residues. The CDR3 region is CASSGNVGGTDTQYF. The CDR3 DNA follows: TGTGCCAGCAGTGGAAATGTTGGGGGCACAGATACGCAGTATTTT.

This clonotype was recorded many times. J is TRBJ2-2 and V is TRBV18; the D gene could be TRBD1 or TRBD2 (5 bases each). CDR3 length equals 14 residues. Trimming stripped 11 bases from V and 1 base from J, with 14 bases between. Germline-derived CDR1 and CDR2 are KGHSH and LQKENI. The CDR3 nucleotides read TGTGCCGGGGGTCAACGGGAGAACACCGGGGAGCTGTTTTTT. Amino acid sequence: CAGGQRENTGELFF.